These 12 T cell receptor beta chains were all obtained from the same sample, sequenced in a study of graft-versus-host responses after intestinal transplantation. Using immunoSEQ multiplex PCR, the repertoire was profiled, and TCRdb retains in-frame clones only, with some absent. This repertoire shows approximately 19,000 clones, roughly 82% found once; its top ten account for about 1.9%. The sequences come from PBMCs, collected 14 days after transplant. These receptors originate from a human patient who received an intestinal transplant, so some T cells may come from the graft donor.

The rearrangement uses TRBV4-1 and TRBJ2-2; 15 bases line up with TRBD2. The CDR3 contains 19 residues. The trim removed 0 bases at V and 3 bases at J, leaving 5 bases unmatched. CDR1 and CDR2 from the germline V gene are MGHRA and YSYEKL. The chain's CDR3 is CASSQEWTSGGAYTGELFF. The CDR3 DNA sequence: TGCGCCAGCAGCCAAGAGTGGACTAGCGGGGGGGCGTACACCGGGGAGCTGTTTTTT.

V gene TRBV11-1 combines with J gene TRBJ2-3; D might be TRBD1 (6 bases). Germline loops: CDR1 SGHAT, CDR2 FQDESV (reference sequence). The V gene lost 8 bases and the J gene lost 0 bases, with 15 bases spanning the gap. The CDR3 sequence is 15 residues long. The CDR3 DNA sequence: TGTGCCAGCTCTCGGACCGGGACAAGCACAGATACGCAGTATTTT. This encodes CASSRTGTSTDTQYF.

The chain has TRBV7-9 and TRBJ1-2, with no clear D. Per germline, CDR1 SEHNR and CDR2 FQNEAQ (reference sequence). V was pared by 5 bases and J by 4 bases, with 14 bases between. This CDR3 is 14 amino acids long. In DNA form, the CDR3 reads TGTGCCAGCAGCGCCACGGGTGGCGGCTATGGCTACACCTTC. Its translation is CASSATGGGYGYTF. Combining the CDR3 with reference TRBV7-9 and TRBJ1-2 gives the whole variable domain DTGVSQNPRHKITKRGQNVTFRCDPISEHNRLYWYRQTLGQGPEFLTYFQNEAQLEKSRLLSDRFSAERPKGSFSTLEIQRTEQGDSAMYLCASSATGGGYGYTFGSGTRLTVV.

The gene calls are TRBV5-1 and TRBJ2-2; no firm D call. The CDR3 is 14 amino acids. CDR1 is SGHRS, CDR2 YFSETQ, per germline. Trimming pared 0 bases from V and 5 bases from J, leaving 8 bases between. This CDR3 reads CASSLVVGTGELFF. Written as DNA, the CDR3 is TGCGCCAGCAGCTTGGTTGTGGGAACCGGGGAGCTGTTTTTT.

This clone was counted once. The chain uses TRBV4-1 and TRBJ2-5; 9 bases map to TRBD2. V dropped 4 bases and J dropped 5; count of bases not matched to a gene: 8. The CDR3 extends over 15 amino acids. From germline, CDR1 is MGHRA and CDR2 YSYEKL. The CDR3 here is CASSPPGLAVETQYF. The CDR3 DNA reads as TGCGCCAGCAGCCCTCCGGGACTAGCTGTGGAGACCCAGTACTTC.

The gene calls are TRBV5-6 and TRBJ2-5; 11 nucleotides agree with TRBD1. The J call is doubtful: the DNA matches TRBJ2-7 better. The CDR3 spans 15 residues. Per germline, CDR1 SGHDT and CDR2 YYEEEE. The CDR3 nucleotides read TGTGCCAGCAGCTTGGCGGGACAGGGGGCCTACGAGCAGTACTTC. It encodes CASSLAGQGAYEQYF.

This clone was recorded only once. The chain joins TRBV5-6 to TRBJ1-2, with 8 bases lining up with TRBD1. CDR1 is SGHDT and CDR2 is YYEEEE in the germline V gene. This CDR3 has 13 amino acids. V lost 4 bases, J lost 3 bases, and 2 bases stayed unmatched. CDR3 nucleotides: TGTGCCAGCAGCCCAGGGGGCGACTATGGCTACACCTTC. Amino acids: CASSPGGDYGYTF.

This chain links TRBV29-1 with TRBJ2-1; 10 positions match TRBD1. The trim removed 4 bases at V and 2 bases at J, leaving 5 bases unmatched. The CDR3 has 15 amino acids. In germline, CDR1 is SQVTM, CDR2 ANQGSEA. The CDR3 loop is CSVVGGTGAYNEQFF. For the CDR3, the DNA is TGCAGCGTTGTGGGTGGGACAGGGGCCTACAATGAGCAGTTCTTC.

This clone occurred once. V usage is TRBV10-2 and J usage is TRBJ2-7; D remains unclear. CDR3 length equals 11 residues. Trimming cost V 6 bases and J 1 base, with 4 bases left between them. Germline CDR1 and CDR2: WSHSY and SAAADI. The CDR3 loop reads CASRASYEQYF. CDR3 in DNA: TGCGCCAGCAGGGCTTCCTACGAGCAGTACTTC.

This chain joins TRBV27 and TRBJ2-1; unclear D gene. The V end lost 3 bases, the J end lost 6 bases, and 6 bases lay between the germline ends. Germline V lookup: CDR1 MNHEY, CDR2 SMNVEV (reference sequence). CDR3 length: 12 residues. The CDR3 spells CASSFRSNEQFF. CDR3 nucleotide sequence: TGTGCCAGCAGTTTTAGGTCCAATGAGCAGTTCTTC.

This chain connects TRBV5-4 to TRBJ2-3; D possibly corresponds to TRBD2 (6 bases). Deletions cut 4 bases from V and 6 bases from J, with 12 bases between. The CDR3 has 13 residues. CDR1 SGHNT and CDR2 YYREEE come from the germline V gene (reference sequence). The CDR3 DNA is TGTGCCAGCAGCCTGATTGGGGGGGATACGCAGTATTTT. Translation gives CASSLIGGDTQYF.

The V gene is TRBV27, the J gene TRBJ2-5, with TRBD1 identical over 9 bases. CDR3 length equals 17 residues. The germline gives CDR1 MNHEY, CDR2 SMNVEV (reference sequence). The V and J ends lost 1 base and 4 bases, in that order; junction bases with no gene match: 10. The CDR3 reads CASSLYNRGLLRETQYF. CDR3 in DNA: TGTGCCAGCAGTTTATATAACAGGGGGCTCTTGAGAGAGACCCAGTACTTC.